One and the same sample provided the 16 T cell receptor beta chains below, sequenced in a study of OX40 agonist ivuxolimab in advanced cancers. Assay used: immunoSEQ multiplex PCR; TCRdb lists only in-frame clones, some missing. The profile shows tens of thousands of clones, approximately 90% of them singletons. Sequenced here: CD4+ or CD8+ T cells sorted from blood, sampled in a trial of the OX40 agonist ivuxolimab. Receptor source: an adult with an advanced solid tumor such as melanoma, head and neck, liver or kidney cancer.

The chain employs TRBV7-2 and TRBJ2-5; D not resolved. Germline V CDR1 and CDR2: SGHTA, FQGNSA. This CDR3 contains 14 residues. V gave up 3 bases and J gave up 0 bases, with 8 bases separating them. The CDR3 sequence is CASSFGVYQETQYF. The CDR3 bases are TGTGCCAGCAGCTTTGGGGTGTACCAAGAGACCCAGTACTTC.

The chain is built from TRBV6-5 and TRBJ2-1; D unclear. Per germline, CDR1 MNHEY and CDR2 SVGAGI. V dropped 6 bases and J dropped 0 bases, with 6 bases sitting between them. This CDR3 contains 13 residues. The CDR3: CASRYSSYNEQFF. The CDR3 DNA reads TGTGCCAGCAGATACAGCTCCTACAATGAGCAGTTCTTC.

The genes are TRBV15 and TRBJ1-3; TRBD1 matches 7 bases. The germline V gene has CDR1 LNHNV and CDR2 YYDKDF (reference sequence). The CDR3 covers 18 residues. V was clipped by 1 base and J by 0 bases; unmatched bases: 9. The DNA for the CDR3 is TGTGCCACCAGCAGAGTAACGGAGGGGGCCGACTCTGGAAACACCATATATTTT. Encoded protein: CATSRVTEGADSGNTIYF.

This clone was seen once. V gene TRBV19 combines with J gene TRBJ2-7, with D tentatively TRBD1 (6 bases). The V and J ends lost 0 bases and 2 bases respectively, with 17 bases between them. The CDR3 runs to 17 residues. Germline values: CDR1 LNHDA, CDR2 SQIVND (reference sequence). The DNA for the CDR3 is TGTGCCAGTAGTATAGATAATGGACAGTTAATCCCCTACGAGCAGTACTTC. Its translation: CASSIDNGQLIPYEQYF. The variable domain in full, with the rest retrieved from reference TRBV19 and TRBJ2-7, is DGGITQSPKYLFRKEGQNVTLSCEQNLNHDAMYWYRQDPGQGLRLIYYSQIVNDFQKGDIAEGYSVSREKKESFPLTVTSAQKNPTAFYLCASSIDNGQLIPYEQYFGPGTRLTVT.

The V gene is TRBV4-3, the J gene TRBJ2-7, with 10 nucleotides matching TRBD2. CDR3 size: 15 residues. The germline V gene encodes CDR1 LGHNA and CDR2 YSLEER. J gave up 0 bases and V 3 bases, and 2 bases lay outside the gene matches. The CDR3 DNA is TGCGCCAGCAGCCAGGGACTAGCGAGCTCCTACGAGCAGTACTTC. Its protein product is CASSQGLASSYEQYF.

This chain joins TRBV19 and TRBJ1-1; no definite D call. Germline V gene sequence: CDR1 LNHDA, CDR2 SQIVND (reference sequence). Deletions cut 6 bases from V and 0 bases from J, with 8 bases between. The CDR3 is 13 residues long. CDR3: CASRTSLNTEAFF. The CDR3 DNA follows: TGTGCCAGTAGGACAAGCCTGAACACTGAAGCTTTCTTT.

This chain links TRBV4-3 with TRBJ1-2; D ambiguous. The germline gives CDR1 LGHNA, CDR2 YSLEER. This CDR3 has 13 amino acids. Trimming removed 0 bases from V and 4 bases from J, with 6 bases in between. CDR3 sequence (DNA): TGCGCCAGCAGCCAAGATATTGGCTATGGCTACACCTTC. It translates to CASSQDIGYGYTF.

The chain combines TRBV6-5 with TRBJ2-7; 7 bases fit TRBD1. Germline CDR1 MNHEY, CDR2 SVGAGI. V dropped 0 bases and J dropped 4; count of bases not matched to a gene: 3. CDR3 length: 14 amino acids. CDR3 nucleotides: TGTGCCAGCAGTTACTCAGGACAGGAATACGAGCAGTACTTC. It yields the protein CASSYSGQEYEQYF.

This clone has more than one count but fewer than ten. This sequence joins TRBV19 and TRBJ1-5, with D maybe TRBD1 (5 bases). V was pared by 6 bases and J by 1 base, with 13 bases between. The CDR3 covers 15 residues. Germline V CDR1 and CDR2: LNHDA, SQIVND (reference sequence). The CDR3 DNA sequence: TGTGCCAGTAGCGGGGGGGAGTTCAGCAATCAGCCCCAGCATTTT. Translating gives CASSGGEFSNQPQHF.

The chain combines TRBV25-1 with TRBJ1-5, with D tentatively TRBD1 (5 bases). Per germline, CDR1 MGHDK and CDR2 SYGVNS. Trimming pared 4 bases from V and 0 bases from J, leaving 16 bases between. The CDR3 totals 17 residues. The CDR3 DNA sequence: TGTGCCAGCAGTGCTGAGGGGTTAGGGTATAGCAATCAGCCCCAGCATTTT. Translation: CASSAEGLGYSNQPQHF.

The chain combines TRBV28 with TRBJ1-5, with D maybe TRBD1 (5 bases). The V and J ends lost 3 bases and 2 bases respectively, with 11 bases between them. This CDR3 has 15 residues. Looked up from germline, CDR1 is MDHEN and CDR2 is SYDVKM. CDR3: CASSLGGIGNQPQHF. CDR3 DNA: TGTGCCAGCAGTTTGGGGGGGATAGGCAATCAGCCCCAGCATTTT.

The rearrangement joins TRBV27 to TRBJ2-7; 11 bases line up with TRBD2. V shed 6 bases and J 2 bases; nucleotides not matched to a gene: 6. Germline V lookup: CDR1 MNHEY, CDR2 SMNVEV (reference sequence). This CDR3 comprises 15 residues. The CDR3 region is CASSRTSGRPYEQYF. The CDR3 DNA follows: TGTGCCAGCAGCCGGACTAGCGGGCGGCCCTACGAGCAGTACTTC.

The V call is TRBV28, the J call TRBJ2-7, with TRBD2 identical over 8 bases. Germline assignment: CDR1 MDHEN and CDR2 SYDVKM. CDR3 length: 15 amino acids. J gave up 2 bases and V 6 bases, and 9 bases lay outside the gene matches. The CDR3 loop reads CASRDPGGTAYEQYF. The DNA of the CDR3 is TGTGCCAGCAGGGATCCGGGGGGGACTGCCTACGAGCAGTACTTC.

CDR3 loop: CASTRGLRNTIYF. CDR3 DNA sequence: TGTGCCAGCACCCGGGGCCTCAGAAACACCATATATTTT. The V call is TRBV6-1, the J call TRBJ1-3; D possibly corresponds to TRBD1 (5 bases). CDR3 length: 13 amino acids. Germline V CDR1 and CDR2: MNHNS, SASEGT. V was shortened by 7 bases and J by 5 bases, with 12 bases between the two germline ends.

This clone was found once. The V gene is TRBV5-6, the J gene TRBJ2-7; tentatively, D is TRBD2 (5 bases). The germline gives CDR1 SGHDT, CDR2 YYEEEE. Between the trimmed V and J ends, which lost 5 bases and 0 bases, there was a span of 12 bases. The CDR3 length is 14 residues. This chain's CDR3 is CASSWTDSSYEQYF. In nucleotides, the CDR3 is TGTGCCAGCAGTTGGACTGATAGCTCCTACGAGCAGTACTTC.

This clone was recorded once. The chain has TRBV19 and TRBJ2-1, with 7 positions matching TRBD2. Unmatched junction bases numbered 6, after V lost 0 bases and J lost 13 bases. This CDR3 has 13 residues. Germline lookup yields CDR1 LNHDA and CDR2 SQIVND (reference sequence). In nucleotides, the CDR3 is TGTGCCAGTAGTATAGATCTCAGCGGGGACCAGTTCTTC. It translates to CASSIDLSGDQFF.